A single sample is the source of the 30 T cell receptor beta chains below, sequenced in a study of shared clonotypes between healthy human individuals. Assay used: immunoSEQ multiplex PCR; TCRdb lists only in-frame clones, some missing. The profile shows about 1.5 million clones, 95% to 99% of them singletons. Sequencing input: naive CD4+ T cells sorted from blood. As for subset: CD45RA+ positively selected. These receptors came from a man younger than 40 in good health.

A word on this clone: Other nucleotide sequences in the sample specify the same CDR3. Written as DNA, the CDR3 is TGTGCCAGCAGCTTTACAGGGACTGAAGCTTTCTTT. This encodes CASSFTGTEAFF. This chain uses TRBV7-2 with TRBJ1-1; TRBD1 might be the D (6 bases). The CDR3 is made up of 12 amino acids. Trimming pared 3 bases from V and 5 bases from J, leaving 7 bases between. The germline CDR1 and CDR2 sequences are SGHTA and FQGNSA. Based on the CDR3 plus reference TRBV7-2 and TRBJ1-1, the full variable domain is GAGVSQSPSNKVTEKGKDVELRCDPISGHTALYWYRQSLGQGLEFLIYFQGNSAPDKSGLPSDRFSAERTGGSVSTLTIQRTQQEDSAVYLCASSFTGTEAFFGQGTRLTVV.

The chain is built from TRBV7-9 and TRBJ2-2; the match to TRBD2 covers 9 bases. Germline trimming cut 3 bases from V and 1 base from J; bases unmatched to any gene: 3. This CDR3 comprises 16 residues. Germline CDR1 reads SEHNR; CDR2 reads FQNEAQ (reference sequence). The CDR3 DNA reads as TGTGCCAGCAGCTTCACTAGCGGGCTGAACACCGGGGAGCTGTTTTTT. Residues: CASSFTSGLNTGELFF.

The chain has TRBV6-6 and TRBJ2-7, with D possibly being TRBD1 (7 bases). Trimming shortened V by 6 bases and J by 2 bases, and 11 bases separated the two germline ends. CDR1 MNHNY and CDR2 SVGAGI come from the germline V gene (reference sequence). CDR3 length equals 13 residues. The CDR3 DNA sequence: TGTGCCAGCAGCGGGGGACAGCCCTACGAGCAGTACTTC. Protein: CASSGGQPYEQYF.

V gene TRBV13 combines with J gene TRBJ2-3, with 8 bases matching TRBD1. Per germline, CDR1 PRHDT and CDR2 FYEKMQ (reference sequence). The V segment lost 5 bases and the J segment 1 base; nucleotides outside the gene matches: 2. The CDR3 extends over 14 amino acids. The CDR3 DNA follows: TGTGCCAGCAGCCCGGGACAGGGCACAGATACGCAGTATTTT. Encoded protein: CASSPGQGTDTQYF.

V usage is TRBV5-1 and J usage is TRBJ2-3; 9 bases map to TRBD1. This CDR3 is built from 14 residues. V was clipped by 3 bases and J by 4 bases; unmatched bases: 3. Germline V gene sequence: CDR1 SGHRS, CDR2 YFSETQ. The CDR3 DNA follows: TGCGCCAGCAGCTGGGACAGGGAGGCAGATACGCAGTATTTT. It translates to CASSWDREADTQYF.

The chain joins TRBV10-2 to TRBJ2-7; D is undetermined. The germline V and J ends were trimmed by 8 bases and 4 bases, with 6 bases remaining between them. This CDR3 comprises 10 residues. Per the germline V gene, CDR1 is WSHSY and CDR2 is SAAADI. The CDR3 DNA reads as TGCGCCAGCGGGGATTACGAGCAGTACTTC. Its protein is CASGDYEQYF.

A remark on this clone: In the same sample, other DNA sequences code for this CDR3. The rearrangement joins TRBV28 to TRBJ1-5; TRBD1 is a possible D gene (5 bases). The V end lost 2 bases, the J end lost 4 bases, and 9 bases lay between the germline ends. This CDR3 contains 14 residues. Germline V gives CDR1 MDHEN, CDR2 SYDVKM. CDR3 in amino acids: CASSLAGGNQPQHF. CDR3 DNA: TGTGCCAGCAGTTTAGCGGGGGGAAATCAGCCCCAGCATTTT. Complete variable domain (other parts from reference TRBV28 and TRBJ1-5): DVKVTQSSRYLVKRTGEKVFLECVQDMDHENMFWYRQDPGLGLRLIYFSYDVKMKEKGDIPEGYSVSREKKERFSLILESASTNQTSMYLCASSLAGGNQPQHFGDGTRLSIL.

This clone was seen just once. The CDR3: CASSQDRVPEQYF. As DNA, the CDR3 is TGTGCCAGCAGCCAAGATCGCGTCCCCGAGCAGTACTTC. This sequence joins TRBV4-2 and TRBJ2-7; D is undetermined. V was clipped by 0 bases and J by 6 bases, with 9 bases between them. This CDR3 comprises 13 residues. Germline values: CDR1 LGHNA, CDR2 YNFKEQ.

The chain uses TRBV1 and TRBJ2-5. TRBV1 is recorded as a pseudogene. The CDR3 has 14 amino acids. The CDR3 DNA is TGCACCAGCAAATCACGGCTATCTGGTAGGGCCCAGTACTTC. It yields the protein CTSKSRLSGRAQYF.

This clone was counted a single time. The rearrangement joins TRBV2 to TRBJ2-4; D gene uncertain. Trimming removed 10 bases at V and 0 bases at J, with 13 bases between. This CDR3 comprises 14 residues. The germline V gene has CDR1 SNHLY and CDR2 FYNNEI. DNA of the CDR3: TGTGCCACACGACGGACCATAGCCAAAAACATTCAGTACTTC. It encodes CATRRTIAKNIQYF. The full variable domain, with the rest looked up from reference TRBV2 and TRBJ2-4, is EPEVTQTPSHQVTQMGQEVILRCVPISNHLYFYWYRQILGQKVEFLVSFYNNEISEKSEIFDDQFSVERPDGSNFTLKIRSTKLEDSAMYFCATRRTIAKNIQYFGAGTRLSVL.

In its sample, this clone was seen once. The chain recombines TRBV6-5 with TRBJ2-1, with a tentative D call TRBD2 (5 bases). The germline V and J ends were trimmed by 5 bases and 7 bases, with 18 bases remaining between them. This CDR3 spans 15 amino acids. Germline lookup yields CDR1 MNHEY and CDR2 SVGAGI. The CDR3 DNA reads as TGTGCCAGCAGTAACCGGGGTCCCTCCATGAATGAGCAGTTCTTC. Translated, it gives CASSNRGPSMNEQFF.

The chain couples TRBV11-2 to TRBJ2-3, with D perhaps assigned TRBD1 or TRBD2 (5 bases each). The germline V gene encodes CDR1 SGHAT and CDR2 FQNNGV. CDR3 length: 18 amino acids. V lost 1 base to trimming and J lost 0 bases, with 17 bases between them. The CDR3 loop reads CASSLGQGVGSSTDTQYF. The CDR3 DNA reads TGTGCCAGCAGCTTAGGTCAGGGAGTCGGCTCTAGCACAGATACGCAGTATTTT.

The chain couples TRBV10-1 to TRBJ1-1; D might be TRBD1 (6 bases). The germline CDR1 and CDR2 sequences are WNHNN and SYGVQD (reference sequence). Deletions cut 2 bases from V and 5 bases from J, with 9 bases between. The CDR3 is 13 residues long. CDR3 sequence: CASSEGGGTEAFF. The CDR3 DNA follows: TGCGCCAGCAGTGAGGGAGGGGGGACTGAAGCTTTCTTT.

CDR3 residues: CATQLAGITDTQYF. DNA for the CDR3: TGTGCCACCCAATTAGCGGGAATCACAGATACGCAGTATTTT. This chain connects TRBV2 to TRBJ2-3, with 8 nucleotides matching TRBD2. The CDR3 runs 14 residues. Per germline, CDR1 SNHLY and CDR2 FYNNEI. Unmatched junction bases numbered 8, after V lost 10 bases and J lost 2 bases. Supplemented by reference TRBV2 and TRBJ2-3, the full variable domain reads EPEVTQTPSHQVTQMGQEVILRCVPISNHLYFYWYRQILGQKVEFLVSFYNNEISEKSEIFDDQFSVERPDGSNFTLKIRSTKLEDSAMYFCATQLAGITDTQYFGPGTRLTVL.

The gene calls are TRBV5-1 and TRBJ2-3, with 11 bases lining up with TRBD1. Trimming removed 2 bases from V and 10 bases from J; junction bases left unmatched: 9. This CDR3 is built from 15 residues. CDR1 is SGHRS, CDR2 YFSETQ, per germline. DNA for the CDR3: TGCGCCAGCAGCTTCGGGACAGGGGGGCCTGAGGCGCAGTATTTT. It is translated as CASSFGTGGPEAQYF.

CDR3 region: CASSRGNTEAFF. The CDR3 DNA reads as TGTGCCAGCAGCCGAGGGAACACTGAAGCTTTCTTT. The gene calls are TRBV4-2 and TRBJ1-1, with D unresolved. The length of the CDR3 is 12 residues. V was cut by 4 bases and J by 1 base, with 4 bases left in between. CDR1 and CDR2 from the germline V gene are LGHNA and YNFKEQ.

V is TRBV2 and J is TRBJ2-2; D is unresolved. This CDR3 region has 10 residues. CDR1 is SNHLY, CDR2 FYNNEI, per germline. V shed 6 bases and J shed 6 bases, with 2 bases lying between them. The CDR3 loop reads CASRAGELFF. DNA for the CDR3: TGTGCCAGCAGGGCCGGGGAGCTGTTTTTT.

This clone appeared a few times. This sample includes further DNA sequences coding for the same CDR3. The V and J genes are TRBV18 and TRBJ2-3, with no clear D. Trimming stripped 2 bases from V and 5 bases from J, with 2 bases between. Germline lookup yields CDR1 KGHSH and CDR2 LQKENI. CDR3 length equals 11 residues. CDR3 region: CASSPIDTQYF. CDR3 nucleotide sequence: TGTGCCAGCTCACCAATAGATACGCAGTATTTT.

The J gene is TRBJ2-7, the V gene TRBV6-5; 7 bases align to TRBD2. The ends lost 2 bases at V and 0 bases at J; junction bases unmatched: 7. Germline CDR1 reads MNHEY; CDR2 reads SVGAGI. This CDR3 spans 16 amino acids. The CDR3 region is CASSYGSPSGSYEQYF. The CDR3 DNA reads as TGTGCCAGCAGTTACGGCTCTCCTAGCGGCTCCTACGAGCAGTACTTC.

The rearrangement joins TRBV7-9 to TRBJ2-7; perhaps TRBD2 as D (5 bases). The germline V gene encodes CDR1 SEHNR and CDR2 FQNEAQ (reference sequence). The CDR3 is made up of 14 amino acids. V was pared by 4 bases and J by 3 bases, with 13 bases between. CDR3 protein: CASSSLGKNYEQYF. The CDR3 nucleotides read TGTGCCAGCAGCTCGCTCGGGAAAAACTACGAGCAGTACTTC. The complete variable domain, with remaining parts taken from reference TRBV7-9 and TRBJ2-7, reads DTGVSQNPRHKITKRGQNVTFRCDPISEHNRLYWYRQTLGQGPEFLTYFQNEAQLEKSRLLSDRFSAERPKGSFSTLEIQRTEQGDSAMYLCASSSLGKNYEQYFGPGTRLTVT.

The chain combines TRBV6-5 with TRBJ1-2; no reliable D call. CDR1 and CDR2 from the germline V gene are MNHEY and SVGAGI. Trimming removed 5 bases from V and 8 bases from J, with 12 bases in between. This CDR3 is 12 amino acids long. The chain's CDR3 is CASSPPGWGYTF. The CDR3 DNA follows: TGTGCCAGCAGTCCCCCCGGTTGGGGCTACACCTTC.

This clone was detected only once. The junction shows a germline mismatch at one end, possibly a read error. Distinct nucleotide sequences in the sample also encode this CDR3. The chain links TRBV7-9 to TRBJ2-7; 7 nucleotides agree with TRBD1. The CDR3 is 12 residues long. Germline values: CDR1 SEHNR, CDR2 FQNEAQ (reference sequence). The CDR3 DNA sequence: TGTGCCAGCTCGGGACAGTCCTACGAGCAGTATTTC. Amino acids: CASSGQSYEQYF.

The gene calls are TRBV7-2 and TRBJ2-7; D is uncertain. Trimming took 5 bases from V and 4 from J, leaving 9 bases between them. Germline loops: CDR1 SGHTA, CDR2 FQGNSA. This CDR3 contains 12 residues. The DNA of the CDR3 is TGTGCCAGCAGCCCGGGTCGGTACGAGCAGTACTTC. It translates to CASSPGRYEQYF.

Concerning this clone: In the same sample, other DNA sequences code for this CDR3. J is TRBJ2-5 and V is TRBV30, with a tentative D call TRBD1 (5 bases). Germline CDR1 reads GTSNPN; CDR2 reads SVGIG (reference sequence). Trimming removed 0 bases at V and 2 bases at J, with 7 bases between. The CDR3 covers 13 residues. CDR3 DNA sequence: TGTGCCTGGAGTGTGGGGCTACAAGAGACCCAGTACTTC. Translation: CAWSVGLQETQYF.

V and J are TRBV11-3 and TRBJ2-2, with D hard to call. Trimming stripped 2 bases from V and 1 base from J, with 8 bases between. Germline V gene lookup returns CDR1 SGHNT and CDR2 YENEEA. This CDR3 contains 15 residues. The CDR3: CASSLHSLNTGELFF. The CDR3 DNA reads TGTGCCAGCAGCTTACACAGCCTGAACACCGGGGAGCTGTTTTTT.

The chain has TRBV11-1 and TRBJ2-1, with 7 bases matching TRBD2. There are 15 residues in the CDR3. J was trimmed by 4 bases and V by 1 base; bases with no gene match: 4. CDR1 is SGHAT and CDR2 is FQDESV in the germline V gene (reference sequence). The DNA for the CDR3 is TGTGCCAGCAGCTTAGGGCAGGGACTATACAATGAGCAGTTCTTC. The encoded protein is CASSLGQGLYNEQFF.

This clone was seen only once. J is TRBJ2-1 and V is TRBV28; 9 bases map to TRBD1. Trimming at V came to 6 bases and at J to 2 bases, leaving 8 bases not matched to a gene. The CDR3 extends over 16 amino acids. Germline V gene sequence: CDR1 MDHEN, CDR2 SYDVKM. CDR3 protein: CASRPGQGYPYNEQFF. The CDR3 coding sequence is TGTGCCAGCAGACCAGGACAGGGGTACCCCTACAATGAGCAGTTCTTC. The variable domain in full, completed from reference TRBV28 and TRBJ2-1, reads DVKVTQSSRYLVKRTGEKVFLECVQDMDHENMFWYRQDPGLGLRLIYFSYDVKMKEKGDIPEGYSVSREKKERFSLILESASTNQTSMYLCASRPGQGYPYNEQFFGPGTRLTVL.

The chain couples TRBV10-1 to TRBJ2-2; possible D gene TRBD1, 6 bases. From germline, CDR1 is WNHNN and CDR2 SYGVQD (reference sequence). V lost 0 bases and J lost 4, with 12 bases in between. The CDR3 totals 16 residues. CDR3 protein: CASSESGAGVTGELFF. Here the CDR3 DNA reads TGCGCCAGCAGTGAGTCGGGAGCAGGGGTCACCGGGGAGCTGTTTTTT.

In its sample, this clone was seen a few times. The chain joins TRBV27 to TRBJ1-2; 8 bases agree with TRBD1. Germline lookup yields CDR1 MNHEY and CDR2 SMNVEV (reference sequence). The V segment lost 6 bases and the J segment 8 bases; nucleotides outside the gene matches: 8. The CDR3 extends over 13 amino acids. CDR3 coding DNA: TGTGCCAGCAGCGGGGACAGGAGTCACGGCTACACCTTC. This codes for CASSGDRSHGYTF.

The chain recombines TRBV10-1 with TRBJ2-1; D is unresolved. Germline V gene lookup returns CDR1 WNHNN and CDR2 SYGVQD (reference sequence). V was shortened by 5 bases and J by 4 bases, with 9 bases between the two germline ends. This CDR3 comprises 13 residues. This chain's CDR3 is CASSKDYYNEQFF. The CDR3 bases are TGCGCCAGCAGTAAGGATTATTACAATGAGCAGTTCTTC.